A single sample gave rise to the 21 T cell receptor beta chains below, sequenced in a study of T cells in Graves' hyperthyroidism and ophthalmopathy. Authors of the study amplified TCR beta CDR3 regions from RNA transcripts. Initially, a first-round RT-PCR of the TCR CDR3 employed the HTBI primer set. Each CDR3 protein is one row after TCRdb ran MiXCR on the multiplex PCR reads. Of a few hundred thousand distinct CDR3 sequences in the sample, more than 13% are singletons; the top ten hold about 30%. The sequenced material came from blood. All receptors derive from a woman in her twenties or thirties with Graves' hyperthyroidism.

This clonotype was recorded at least ten times. DNA of the CDR3: TGTGCCAGCCAGACCGGCCGAAGGATGCTCACCGGGGAGCTGTTTTTT. This encodes CASQTGRRMLTGELFF. This chain joins TRBV19 and TRBJ2-2; D not certain. Trimming left V 9 bases short and J 4 bases short, with 21 bases between. This CDR3 region has 16 residues. CDR1 is LNHDA and CDR2 is SQIVND in the germline V gene (reference sequence).

This clonotype was recorded a few times. The V call is TRBV20-1, the J call TRBJ2-4; D call uncertain. Germline V gives CDR1 DFQATT, CDR2 SNEGSKA (reference sequence). Trimming stripped 0 bases from V and 9 bases from J, with 9 bases between. The CDR3 consists of 12 residues. The CDR3 sequence is CSARDPGSIQYF. The CDR3 DNA sequence: TGCAGTGCTAGAGATCCCGGCAGCATTCAGTACTTC.

As to this clonotype: This may be a read error: a much more frequent sequence differs by one nucleotide. The V call is TRBV11-1, the J call TRBJ2-1; TRBD1 matches at 9 bases. V lost 6 bases and J lost 7; bases outside the gene matches: 1. The CDR3 length is 12 residues. Germline values: CDR1 SGHAT, CDR2 FQDESV (reference sequence). DNA of the CDR3: TGTGCCAGCAGGGGGACAGGGAATGAGCAGTTCTTC. It encodes CASRGTGNEQFF.

This chain links TRBV20-1 with TRBJ1-4; D perhaps matches TRBD1 (5 bases). Germline V lookup: CDR1 DFQATT, CDR2 SNEGSKA (reference sequence). The ends were cut back, 7 bases at V and 3 bases at J, with 15 bases in the middle. This CDR3 spans 14 amino acids. The CDR3 sequence: CSVALGEANEKLFF. In nucleotides, the CDR3 is TGCAGTGTAGCTTTGGGGGAGGCTAATGAAAAACTGTTTTTT.

This clonotype showed up many times. At one of its ends the junction is not consistent with the germline gene, which may arise from a read error. V usage is TRBV6-1 and J usage is TRBJ2-1; maybe TRBD2 (5 bases). Germline CDR1 and CDR2: MNHNS and SASEGT. The CDR3 length is 15 residues. The CDR3 here is CASREVARRIFEEFF. In nucleotides, the CDR3 is TGTGCCAGCAGGGAGGTCGCACGGAGGATTTTTGAGGAGTTCTTC.

This clonotype was recorded many times. V usage is TRBV7-2 and J usage is TRBJ2-1, with unresolved D. The V and J ends lost 0 bases and 1 base respectively, with 10 bases between them. This CDR3 has 16 amino acids. Germline CDR1 is SGHTA and CDR2 is FQGNSA. The CDR3 DNA reads as TGTGCCAGCAGCTTAGCGCCAACAAGGTCCTACAATGAGCAGTTCTTC. It specifies CASSLAPTRSYNEQFF. The full variable domain, in which reference TRBV7-2 and TRBJ2-1 provide the parts outside the CDR3, is GAGVSQSPSNKVTEKGKDVELRCDPISGHTALYWYRQSLGQGLEFLIYFQGNSAPDKSGLPSDRFSAERTGGSVSTLTIQRTQQEDSAVYLCASSLAPTRSYNEQFFGPGTRLTVL.

Comments on this clonotype: At one boundary the junction diverges from the germline segment, which might be a read error. The chain employs TRBV27 and TRBJ2-7; TRBD1 agrees at 8 bases. This CDR3 has 14 residues. CDR1 and CDR2 (germline): MNHEY, SMNVEV (reference sequence). The chain's CDR3 is CASSRGQATYEQHF. CDR3 bases: TGTGCCAGCAGCCGGGGACAGGCAACCTACGAGCAGCACTTC.

This clonotype was picked up a small number of times. The chain is built from TRBV29-1 and TRBJ2-5; the D gene could be TRBD1 or TRBD2 (6 bases each). From germline, CDR1 is SQVTM and CDR2 ANQGSEA. V was cut by 8 bases and J by 5 bases, with 18 bases left in between. This CDR3 is built from 13 residues. CDR3 DNA sequence: TGCAGCTCCCGCAGGGGAGGCGGGGAGACCCAGTACTTC. Protein: CSSRRGGGETQYF.

This clonotype was seen repeatedly, ten times or more. The V gene is TRBV28, the J gene TRBJ2-7; D possibly corresponds to TRBD1 (8 bases). This CDR3 has 16 amino acids. V was pared by 6 bases and J by 4 bases, with 22 bases between. Looked up from germline, CDR1 is MDHEN and CDR2 is SYDVKM. Written as DNA, the CDR3 is TGTGCCAGCAGGAGGACAGGGATCGGACTAGAATACGAGCAGTACTTC. Translating it yields CASRRTGIGLEYEQYF.

This clonotype has ten or more counts. This chain uses TRBV20-1 with TRBJ2-3; D uncertain. Germline CDR1 and CDR2: DFQATT and SNEGSKA (reference sequence). This CDR3 is built from 11 residues. Trimming cost V 3 bases and J 6 bases, with 7 bases left between them. CDR3 loop: CSASYPDTQYF. The DNA of the CDR3 is TGCAGTGCTAGCTACCCCGATACGCAGTATTTT.

The CDR3 DNA sequence: TGTGCCAGCAGCTTAGCGCCCGGCGGGAGGGCCTGGGAGCAGTTCTTC. This codes for CASSLAPGGRAWEQFF. The chain couples TRBV7-2 to TRBJ2-1; 9 bases are a match to TRBD2. The CDR3 has 16 amino acids. The germline V gene has CDR1 SGHTA and CDR2 FQGNSA. Unmatched junction bases numbered 10, after V lost 0 bases and J lost 10 bases.

The gene calls are TRBV29-1 and TRBJ2-7, with 13 bases that match TRBD2. Germline CDR1 is SQVTM and CDR2 is ANQGSEA. The CDR3 has 15 amino acids. V shed 4 bases, J shed 4 bases, and the junction held 7 bases outside the gene matches. Here the CDR3 DNA reads TGCAGCGTTGGGGGACTAGCGGGAACTGATTACGAGCAGTACTTC. Amino acid sequence: CSVGGLAGTDYEQYF.

The chain carries TRBV19 and TRBJ2-5; 12 positions agree with TRBD2. Trimming removed 4 bases from V and 1 base from J; junction bases left unmatched: 4. CDR1 and CDR2 from the germline V gene are LNHDA and SQIVND (reference sequence). The CDR3 has 16 residues. The CDR3: CASSTGLAGFQETQYF. In DNA, the CDR3 is TGTGCCAGTAGTACTGGACTAGCGGGATTCCAAGAGACCCAGTACTTC.

The genes are TRBV20-1 and TRBJ2-6; no firm D call. Trimming took off 3 bases at V and 0 bases at J, with 6 bases between the two ends. The CDR3 has 14 residues. CDR1 is DFQATT and CDR2 is SNEGSKA in the germline V gene (reference sequence). DNA of the CDR3: TGCAGTGCTAGCCCCCACTCTGGGGCCAACGTCCTGACTTTC. It codes for CSASPHSGANVLTF.

Ten or more counts support this clonotype. The gene calls are TRBV12-3 or TRBV12-4 and TRBJ2-7; D is uncertain. CDR3 length equals 14 residues. Between the trimmed V and J ends, which lost 1 base and 0 bases, there was a span of 7 bases. CDR3 nucleotide sequence: TGTGCCAGCAGTTTAGTTCGTAACTCCTACGAGCAGTACTTC. This gives the protein CASSLVRNSYEQYF.

This clonotype was seen at least ten times. This chain uses TRBV5-6 with TRBJ1-1; D might be TRBD1 (6 bases). V was trimmed by 2 bases and J by 4 bases, leaving 15 bases between them. In germline, CDR1 is SGHDT, CDR2 YYEEEE. The CDR3 contains 15 residues. In nucleotides, the CDR3 is TGTGCCAGCAGCTTCCGCCGCACAGGGAGCACTGAAGCTTTCTTT. It yields the protein CASSFRRTGSTEAFF.

The chain links TRBV10-3 to TRBJ2-1, with 9 positions matching TRBD1. The CDR3 contains 16 residues. V gave up 0 bases and J gave up 6 bases; unmatched junction bases: 6. The germline gives CDR1 ENHRY, CDR2 SYGVKD. Here the CDR3 DNA reads TGTGCCATCAGTGAGTCGCTCGGGACAGGGATCAATGAGCAGTTCTTC. Protein sequence: CAISESLGTGINEQFF.

In its sample, this clonotype was seen many times. The V and J genes are TRBV20-1 and TRBJ1-5; D is perhaps TRBD1 (6 bases). Germline V lookup: CDR1 DFQATT, CDR2 SNEGSKA (reference sequence). V lost 6 bases, J lost 4 bases, and 13 bases lay in between. The CDR3 totals 13 residues. CDR3: CSAGDRWNQPQHF. The CDR3 DNA reads as TGCAGTGCCGGTGACAGGTGGAATCAGCCCCAGCATTTT.

This clonotype was counted ten times or more. CDR3 nucleotides: TGTGCCAGCTCCCACCGGGGGGATGGCAATCAGCCCCAGCATTTT. Its translation is CASSHRGDGNQPQHF. V is TRBV6-1 and J is TRBJ1-5; weak D call: TRBD1 (5 bases). Looked up from germline, CDR1 is MNHNS and CDR2 is SASEGT. This CDR3 has 15 amino acids. Trimming pared 8 bases from V and 2 bases from J, leaving 16 bases between.

This clonotype was counted between two and nine times. The V call is TRBV9, the J call TRBJ2-1, with TRBD2 matching 11 bases. Trimming at V came to 3 bases and at J to 7 bases, leaving 6 bases not matched to a gene. CDR1 SGDLS and CDR2 YYNGEE come from the germline V gene. The CDR3 has 15 residues. The CDR3 region has the DNA TGTGCCAGCAGCGGGGGACTAGCGGCCACTAATGAGCAGTTCTTC. Amino acid sequence: CASSGGLAATNEQFF.

This clonotype has a handful of counts. The rearrangement links TRBV5-6 to TRBJ2-1; 7 nucleotides match TRBD1. V shed 2 bases and J 0 bases; nucleotides not matched to a gene: 5. This CDR3 has 16 amino acids. From germline, CDR1 is SGHDT and CDR2 YYEEEE. The CDR3 protein is CASSLDTGASYNEQFF. The CDR3 coding sequence is TGTGCCAGCAGCTTAGATACAGGGGCCTCCTACAATGAGCAGTTCTTC.